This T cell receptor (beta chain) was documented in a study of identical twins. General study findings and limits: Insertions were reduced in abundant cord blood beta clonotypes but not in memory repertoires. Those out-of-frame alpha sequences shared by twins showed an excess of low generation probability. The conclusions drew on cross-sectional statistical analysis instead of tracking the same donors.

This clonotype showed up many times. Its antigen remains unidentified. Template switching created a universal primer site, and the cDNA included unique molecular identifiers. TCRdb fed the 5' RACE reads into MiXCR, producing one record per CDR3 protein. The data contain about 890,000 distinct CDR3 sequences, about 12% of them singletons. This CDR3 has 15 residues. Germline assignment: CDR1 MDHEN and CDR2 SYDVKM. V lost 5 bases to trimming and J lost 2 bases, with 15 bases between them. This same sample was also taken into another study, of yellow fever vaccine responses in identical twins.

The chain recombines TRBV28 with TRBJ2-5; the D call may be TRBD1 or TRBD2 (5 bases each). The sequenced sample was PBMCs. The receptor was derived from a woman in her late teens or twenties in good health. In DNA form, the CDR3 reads TGTGCCAGCAGTCCCCAACGGGGCGGACAAGAGACCCAGTACTTC. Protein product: CASSPQRGGQETQYF.